The rows below give T cell receptor beta chains drawn from one sample of a study of blood T cells in healthy people across ages. TCRdb reprocessed the 5' RACE reads via MiXCR and lists one record per CDR3 protein. Of some 800,000 distinct CDR3 sequences detected, around 45% appear once; the ten largest clones hold approximately 20%. The sample comprised blood. The receptors were gathered from a man in his 60s in good health. Each CDR3 is given with its conserved first and last residue. The order of the fields is D gene, J gene, V gene, clone size, CDR3 protein, CDR3 DNA. A D gene is named only where the DNA matches it firmly. A clone size is listed for some rows: how often the clone was seen (once, few, many), or a class if it is expanded.

>-|TRBJ2-5|TRBV7-2|-
CASSTGTQSETQYF
TGTGCCAGCAGCACCGGGACTCAAAGCGAGACCCAGTACTTC
>-|TRBJ2-1|TRBV24-1|-
CATSDPSASSNNEQFF
TGTGCCACCAGTGATCCCTCGGCTAGTTCTAACAATGAGCAGTTCTTC
>-|TRBJ2-5|TRBV27|-
CASSVYPGETQYF
TGTGCCAGCAGTGTATATCCCGGAGAGACCCAGTACTTC
>TRBD2|TRBJ2-5|TRBV24-1|few
CATSDPRTSGETQYF
TGTGCCACCAGTGATCCCCGGACTAGCGGAGAGACCCAGTACTTC
>-|TRBJ2-3|TRBV4-1|-
CAISQDSGQGPTDTQYF
TGCGCCATCAGCCAAGATTCGGGGCAGGGCCCCACAGATACGCAGTATTTT
>-|TRBJ2-5|TRBV7-2|-
CASSLYRDETQYF
TGTGCCAGCAGCTTATACAGGGACGAGACCCAGTACTTC
>TRBD1|TRBJ2-7|TRBV27|many
CASSFSGTGVSGEQYF
TGTGCCAGCAGTTTTTCCGGGACAGGGGTTTCGGGGGAGCAGTACTTC
>-|TRBJ2-7|TRBV7-9|-
CASSLQDRDEQYF
TGTGCCAGCAGCTTACAGGACAGAGACGAGCAGTACTTC
>-|TRBJ1-1|TRBV7-6|few
CASSLSASTEAFF
TGTGCCAGCAGCTTATCTGCTAGCACTGAAGCTTTCTTT
>-|TRBJ2-1|TRBV14|few
CASSQVGVYYNEQFF
TGTGCCAGCAGCCAAGTCGGAGTATACTACAATGAGCAGTTCTTC
>TRBD2|TRBJ2-1|TRBV10-3|few
CAISATSAGEQFF
TGTGCCATCAGTGCAACTAGCGCCGGTGAGCAGTTCTTC
>TRBD2|TRBJ2-4|TRBV29-1|-
CSVAGEGAKNIQYF
TGCAGCGTTGCGGGGGAGGGGGCCAAAAACATTCAGTACTTC
>TRBD2|TRBJ2-7|TRBV3-1|few
CASSQRLASYEQYF
TGTGCCAGCAGCCAACGACTAGCGAGCTACGAGCAGTACTTC
>TRBD1|TRBJ2-5|TRBV7-9|-
CASSTDRAGFQETQYF
TGTGCCAGCAGCACAGACAGGGCCGGGTTCCAAGAGACCCAGTACTTC
>-|TRBJ1-1|TRBV12-3/TRBV12-4|-
CASLKGHNTEAFF
TGTGCCAGCCTAAAGGGGCACAACACTGAAGCTTTCTTT
>-|TRBJ1-2|TRBV20-1|-
CSAVPKDSLTNYGYTF
TGCAGTGCTGTCCCAAAGGACAGTCTGACAAACTATGGCTACACCTTC
>TRBD1|TRBJ2-7|TRBV2|-
CASSRRQGHEQYF
TGTGCCAGCAGTCGGAGACAGGGCCACGAGCAGTACTTC
>TRBD2|TRBJ2-5|TRBV4-1|-
CASSPHGGGFEETQYF
TGCGCCAGCAGCCCGCACGGCGGGGGGTTCGAAGAGACCCAGTACTTC
>-|TRBJ1-5|TRBV25-1|-
CASSVLGDNQPQHF
TGTGCCAGCAGTGTGCTAGGGGACAATCAGCCCCAGCATTTT
>TRBD1|TRBJ1-4|TRBV7-9|few
CASSQGTGINEKLFF
TGTGCCAGCAGCCAGGGGACAGGGATTAATGAAAAACTGTTTTTT
>TRBD1|TRBJ2-7|TRBV10-3|many
CAISDGQGSYEQYF
TGTGCCATCAGTGATGGACAGGGCTCCTACGAGCAGTACTTC
>TRBD1|TRBJ2-7|TRBV6-5|-
CASSYSTGSNYEQYF
TGTGCCAGCAGTTACTCGACAGGGTCAAATTACGAGCAGTACTTC
>TRBD1|TRBJ1-5|TRBV20-1|-
CSAIPFGTGIQPQHF
TGCAGTGCAATCCCATTTGGGACAGGGATTCAGCCCCAGCATTTT
>-|TRBJ2-1|TRBV5-1|many
CASSLGQRSEQFF
TGCGCCAGCAGCTTGGGGCAGCGCAGTGAGCAGTTCTTC
>TRBD1|TRBJ1-6|TRBV20-1|few
CSARGQGGNAPLHF
TGCAGTGCTAGGGGACAGGGAGGCAACGCACCCCTCCACTTT
>-|TRBJ2-1|TRBV5-1|-
CASIIGNGVGEQFF
TGCGCCAGCATCATCGGGAACGGGGTCGGTGAGCAGTTCTTC
>TRBD2|TRBJ2-5|TRBV7-2|-
CASSTGLAGGRETQYF
TGTGCCAGCAGCACAGGACTAGCGGGGGGGCGAGAGACCCAGTACTTC
>-|TRBJ1-4|TRBV5-6|-
CASSLGDDNEKLFF
TGTGCCAGCAGCTTGGGTGACGATAATGAAAAACTGTTTTTT
>-|TRBJ2-5|TRBV20-1|-
CSAVDSGPGIDEQYF
TGCAGTGCCGTCGATTCGGGACCCGGGATCGATGAGCAGTACTTC
>-|TRBJ2-2|TRBV20-1|once
CSARSRDFSAGELFF
TGCAGTGCCCGGTCGCGGGACTTCTCGGCCGGGGAGCTGTTTTTT
>-|TRBJ1-5|TRBV20-1|-
CSARRPDSNQPQHF
TGCAGTGCTAGACGACCGGATAGCAATCAGCCCCAGCATTTT
>-|TRBJ2-5|TRBV12-3/TRBV12-4|-
CASSLAQAAQETQYF
TGTGCCAGCAGTTTAGCGCAGGCAGCCCAAGAGACCCAGTACTTC
>-|TRBJ2-3|TRBV6-1|-
CATQRDPGTDTQYF
TGTGCCACCCAGAGGGACCCAGGCACAGATACGCAGTATTTT
>-|TRBJ2-5|TRBV7-2|many
CASSFVAEETQYF
TGTGCCAGCAGCTTCGTGGCAGAAGAGACCCAGTACTTC
>-|TRBJ2-3|TRBV4-3|few
CASSQEGPPNTDTQYF
TGCGCCAGCAGCCAAGAAGGCCCTCCTAACACAGATACGCAGTATTTT
>-|TRBJ1-1|TRBV3-1|-
CASSQDTRGGPAFF
TGTGCCAGCAGCCAAGATACCCGGGGGGGGCCAGCTTTCTTT
>TRBD1|TRBJ1-5|TRBV12-3/TRBV12-4|-
CVNRGSSNQPQHF
TGTGTCAACAGGGGAAGTAGCAATCAGCCCCAGCATTTT
>TRBD1|TRBJ1-2|TRBV3-1|few
CASSRGTGIYGYTF
TGTGCCAGCAGCAGAGGGACAGGGATTTATGGCTACACCTTC
>TRBD2|TRBJ2-7|TRBV11-2|-
CASSLGPGGGPPYEQYF
TGTGCCAGCAGCTTAGGCCCCGGGGGGGGGCCTCCGTACGAGCAGTACTTC
>-|TRBJ2-3|TRBV7-2|-
CASSAGLDTQYF
TGTGCCAGCAGCGCGGGACTAGATACGCAGTATTTT
>-|TRBJ2-1|TRBV20-1|once
CSAPYGAERNEQFF
TGCAGTGCCCCTTATGGGGCCGAAAGGAATGAGCAGTTCTTC
>TRBD2|TRBJ2-5|TRBV10-3|once
CAISDPRLAGGPGETQYF
TGTGCCATCAGTGACCCTCGACTAGCGGGGGGGCCTGGAGAGACCCAGTACTTC
>-|TRBJ1-1|TRBV10-3|-
CAISDLDSSNTEAFF
TGTGCCATCAGTGATTTGGACAGCTCGAACACTGAAGCTTTCTTT
>-|TRBJ1-6|TRBV7-2|few
CASSLVAGYGSPLHF
TGTGCCAGCAGCTTAGTAGCTGGGTACGGTTCACCCCTCCACTTT
>-|TRBJ2-5|TRBV11-2|few
CASSLGRQGETQYF
TGTGCCAGCAGCTTAGGCAGGCAGGGAGAGACCCAGTACTTC
>-|TRBJ1-5|TRBV3-1|few
CASSRGDNQPQHF
TGTGCCAGCAGCCGGGGGGATAATCAGCCCCAGCATTTT
>-|TRBJ1-2|TRBV12-3/TRBV12-4|many
CASSLTDNYGYTF
TGTGCCAGCAGTTTGACAGACAACTATGGCTACACCTTC
>-|TRBJ2-1|TRBV7-3|-
CASSSQRSSEQFF
TGTGCCAGCAGCTCCCAGCGCAGTAGTGAGCAGTTCTTC
>TRBD1|TRBJ2-7|TRBV5-5|few
CASSLAGTDSYEQYF
TGTGCCAGCAGCTTGGCCGGGACAGACTCCTACGAGCAGTACTTC
>TRBD1|TRBJ1-2|TRBV12-3/TRBV12-4|few
CASSSDRAAYTF
TGTGCCAGCAGTTCTGACAGGGCAGCCTACACCTTC
>TRBD2|TRBJ2-7|TRBV28|-
CASSLSGGRYNEQYF
TGTGCCAGCAGTTTGAGCGGGGGGCGGTACAATGAGCAGTACTTC
>-|TRBJ2-4|TRBV7-3|-
CASSFSLAEIQYF
TGTGCCAGCAGCTTCTCACTAGCAGAGATTCAGTACTTC